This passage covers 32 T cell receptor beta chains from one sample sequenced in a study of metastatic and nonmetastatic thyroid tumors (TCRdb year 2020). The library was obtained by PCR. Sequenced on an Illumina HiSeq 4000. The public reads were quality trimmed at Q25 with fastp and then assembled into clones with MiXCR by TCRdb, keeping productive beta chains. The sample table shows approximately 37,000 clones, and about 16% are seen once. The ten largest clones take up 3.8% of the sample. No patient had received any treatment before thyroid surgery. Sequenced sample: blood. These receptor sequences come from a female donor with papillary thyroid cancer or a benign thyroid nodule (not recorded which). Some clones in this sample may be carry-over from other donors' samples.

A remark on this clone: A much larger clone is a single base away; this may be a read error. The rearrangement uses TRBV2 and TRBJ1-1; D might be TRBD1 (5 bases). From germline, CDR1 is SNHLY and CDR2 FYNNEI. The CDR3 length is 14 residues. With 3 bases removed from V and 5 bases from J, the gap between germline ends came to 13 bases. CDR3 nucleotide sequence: TGTGCCAGCAGTGAGAACAGGTGTGCTACTGAAGCTTTCTTT. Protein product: CASSENRCATEAFF.

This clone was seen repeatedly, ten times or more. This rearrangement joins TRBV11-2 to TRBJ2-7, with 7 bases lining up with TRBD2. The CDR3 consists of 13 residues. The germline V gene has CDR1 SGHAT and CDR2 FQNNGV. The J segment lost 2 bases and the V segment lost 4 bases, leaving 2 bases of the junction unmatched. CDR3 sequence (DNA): TGTGCCAGCAGCTGGGCGGGAGCCTACGAGCAGTACTTC. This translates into CASSWAGAYEQYF.

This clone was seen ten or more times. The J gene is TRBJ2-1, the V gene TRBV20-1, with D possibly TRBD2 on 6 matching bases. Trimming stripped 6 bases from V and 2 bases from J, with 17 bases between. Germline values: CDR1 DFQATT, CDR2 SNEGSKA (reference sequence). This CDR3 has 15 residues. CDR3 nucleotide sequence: TGCAGTGCCGCCTTTGGGACTCCGACCTACAATGAGCAGTTCTTC. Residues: CSAAFGTPTYNEQFF.

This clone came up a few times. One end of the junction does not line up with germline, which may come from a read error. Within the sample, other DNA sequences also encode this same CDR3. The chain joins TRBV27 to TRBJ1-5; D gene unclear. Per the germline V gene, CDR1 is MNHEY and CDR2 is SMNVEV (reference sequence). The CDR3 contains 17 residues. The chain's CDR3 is CASARRLGSYSNQPQHF. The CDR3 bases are TGTGCCAGCGCTAGGCGGTTGGGTTCCTATAGCAATCAGCCCCAACATTTT.

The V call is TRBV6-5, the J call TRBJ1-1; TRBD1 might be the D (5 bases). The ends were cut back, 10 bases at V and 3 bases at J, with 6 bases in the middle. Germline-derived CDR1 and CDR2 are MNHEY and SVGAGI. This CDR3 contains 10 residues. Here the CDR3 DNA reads TGTGCCACCAGGGACACTGAAGCTTTCTTT. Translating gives CATRDTEAFF.

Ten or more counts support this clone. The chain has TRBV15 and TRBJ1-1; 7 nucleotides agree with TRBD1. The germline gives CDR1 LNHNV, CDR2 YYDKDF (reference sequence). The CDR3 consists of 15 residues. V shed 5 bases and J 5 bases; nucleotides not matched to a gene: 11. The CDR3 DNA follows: TGTGCCACCAGCGTATACCAGGGGGTAGGAACTGAAGCTTTCTTT. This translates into CATSVYQGVGTEAFF.

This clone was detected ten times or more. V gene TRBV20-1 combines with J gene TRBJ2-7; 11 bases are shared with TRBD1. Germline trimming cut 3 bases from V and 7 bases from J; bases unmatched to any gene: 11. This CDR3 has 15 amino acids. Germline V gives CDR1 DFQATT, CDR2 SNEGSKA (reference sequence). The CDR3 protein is CSARGPGTGGWEQYF. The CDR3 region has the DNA TGCAGTGCTAGGGGGCCCGGGACAGGGGGATGGGAGCAGTACTTC.

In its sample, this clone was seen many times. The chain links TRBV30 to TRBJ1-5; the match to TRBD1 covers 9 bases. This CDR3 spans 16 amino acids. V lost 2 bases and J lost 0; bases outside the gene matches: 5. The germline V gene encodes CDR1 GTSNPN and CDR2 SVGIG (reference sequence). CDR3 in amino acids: CAWSFGQGYSNQPQHF. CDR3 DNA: TGTGCCTGGAGTTTTGGACAGGGGTATAGCAATCAGCCCCAGCATTTT. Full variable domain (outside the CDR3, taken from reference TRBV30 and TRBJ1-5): SQTIHQWPATLVQPVGSPLSLECTVEGTSNPNLYWYRQAAGRGLQLLFYSVGIGQISSEVPQNLSASRPQDRQFILSSKKLLLSDSGFYLCAWSFGQGYSNQPQHFGDGTRLSIL.

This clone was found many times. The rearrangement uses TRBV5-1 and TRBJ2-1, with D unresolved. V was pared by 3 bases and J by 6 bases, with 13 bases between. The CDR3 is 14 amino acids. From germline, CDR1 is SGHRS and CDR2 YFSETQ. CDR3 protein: CASSSDSSGNEQFF. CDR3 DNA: TGCGCCAGCAGCTCAGACTCCTCGGGCAATGAGCAGTTCTTC.

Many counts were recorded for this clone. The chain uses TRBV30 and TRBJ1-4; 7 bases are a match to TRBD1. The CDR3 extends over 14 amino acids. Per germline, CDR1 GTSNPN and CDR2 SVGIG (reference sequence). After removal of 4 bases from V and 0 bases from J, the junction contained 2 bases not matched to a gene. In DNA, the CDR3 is TGTGCCTGGACAGGGGGGACAACTAATGAAAAACTGTTTTTT. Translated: CAWTGGTTNEKLFF. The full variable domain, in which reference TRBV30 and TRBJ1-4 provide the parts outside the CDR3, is SQTIHQWPATLVQPVGSPLSLECTVEGTSNPNLYWYRQAAGRGLQLLFYSVGIGQISSEVPQNLSASRPQDRQFILSSKKLLLSDSGFYLCAWTGGTTNEKLFFGSGTQLSVL.

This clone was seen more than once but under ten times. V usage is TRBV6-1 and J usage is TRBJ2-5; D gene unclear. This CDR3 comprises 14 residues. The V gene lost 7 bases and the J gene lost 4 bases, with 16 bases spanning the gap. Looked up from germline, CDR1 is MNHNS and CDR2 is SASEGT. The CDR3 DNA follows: TGTGCCAGCAACGACATGTCTTGGGGAGAGACCCAGTACTTC. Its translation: CASNDMSWGETQYF.

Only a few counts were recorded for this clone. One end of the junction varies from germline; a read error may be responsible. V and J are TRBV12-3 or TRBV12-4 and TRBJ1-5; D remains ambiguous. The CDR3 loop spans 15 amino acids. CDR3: CSSIWREGRGQPQHF. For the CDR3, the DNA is TGTTCCAGCATCTGGCGGGAGGGCCGGGGTCAGCCCCAGCATTTT.

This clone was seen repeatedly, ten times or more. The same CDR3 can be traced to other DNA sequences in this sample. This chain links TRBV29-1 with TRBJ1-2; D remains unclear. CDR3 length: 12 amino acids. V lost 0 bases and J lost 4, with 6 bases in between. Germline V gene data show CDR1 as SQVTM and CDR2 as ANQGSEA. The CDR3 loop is CSVEDKTYGYTF. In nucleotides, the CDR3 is TGCAGCGTTGAAGACAAAACCTATGGCTACACCTTC.

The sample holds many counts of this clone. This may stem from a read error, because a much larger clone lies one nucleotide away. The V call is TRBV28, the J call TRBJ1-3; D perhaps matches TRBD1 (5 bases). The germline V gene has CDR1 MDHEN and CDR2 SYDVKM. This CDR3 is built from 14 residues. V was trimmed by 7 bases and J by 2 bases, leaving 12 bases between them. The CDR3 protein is CASTPRGTGNTIYF. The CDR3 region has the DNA TGTGCCAGCACCCCCCGGGGGACTGGAAACACCATATATTTT.

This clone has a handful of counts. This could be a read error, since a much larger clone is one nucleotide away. CDR3 in DNA: TGTGCCAGCAGTCGGGGGGGGGTAGGTGTAGTCTACGAGCAGTACTTC. This gives the protein CASSRGGVGVVYEQYF. V and J are TRBV6-1 and TRBJ2-7; 8 nucleotides match TRBD2. The trim removed 5 bases at V and 3 bases at J, leaving 12 bases unmatched. In germline, CDR1 is MNHNS, CDR2 SASEGT. The CDR3 is 16 residues long.

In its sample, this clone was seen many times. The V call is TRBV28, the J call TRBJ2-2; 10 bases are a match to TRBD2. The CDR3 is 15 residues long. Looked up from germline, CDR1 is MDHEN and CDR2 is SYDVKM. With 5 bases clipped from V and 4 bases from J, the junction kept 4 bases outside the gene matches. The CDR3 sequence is CASSPPSGGTGELFF. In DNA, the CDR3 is TGTGCCAGCAGTCCACCTAGCGGGGGCACCGGGGAGCTGTTTTTT. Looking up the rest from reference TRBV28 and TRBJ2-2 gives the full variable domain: DVKVTQSSRYLVKRTGEKVFLECVQDMDHENMFWYRQDPGLGLRLIYFSYDVKMKEKGDIPEGYSVSREKKERFSLILESASTNQTSMYLCASSPPSGGTGELFFGEGSRLTVL.

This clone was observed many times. The DNA of the CDR3 is TGTGCCAGCAGTCCCGGACAGGGAAAGACCCAGTACTTC. Protein sequence: CASSPGQGKTQYF. V usage is TRBV28 and J usage is TRBJ2-5, with 8 positions matching TRBD1. This CDR3 contains 13 residues. V lost 5 bases, J lost 6 bases, and 5 bases stayed unmatched. From germline, CDR1 is MDHEN and CDR2 SYDVKM. The variable domain in full, with the rest retrieved from reference TRBV28 and TRBJ2-5, is DVKVTQSSRYLVKRTGEKVFLECVQDMDHENMFWYRQDPGLGLRLIYFSYDVKMKEKGDIPEGYSVSREKKERFSLILESASTNQTSMYLCASSPGQGKTQYFGPGTRLLVL.

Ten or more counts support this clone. The CDR3 coding sequence is TGTGCCAGCAGTTTACTACTCCCGGGACAGGGGTCCTACGAGCAGTACTTC. It translates to CASSLLLPGQGSYEQYF. V and J are TRBV28 and TRBJ2-7; 10 bases match TRBD1. Germline V gene lookup returns CDR1 MDHEN and CDR2 SYDVKM. This CDR3 has 17 amino acids. Unmatched junction bases numbered 8, after V lost 2 bases and J lost 1 base. Supplemented by reference TRBV28 and TRBJ2-7, the full variable domain reads DVKVTQSSRYLVKRTGEKVFLECVQDMDHENMFWYRQDPGLGLRLIYFSYDVKMKEKGDIPEGYSVSREKKERFSLILESASTNQTSMYLCASSLLLPGQGSYEQYFGPGTRLTVT.

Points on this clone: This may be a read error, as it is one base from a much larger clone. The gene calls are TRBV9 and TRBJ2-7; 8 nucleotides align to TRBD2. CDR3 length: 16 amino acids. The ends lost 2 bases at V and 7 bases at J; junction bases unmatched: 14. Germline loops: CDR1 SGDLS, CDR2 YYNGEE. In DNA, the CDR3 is TGTGCCAGCAGCGTGGGATTGGGCGGGGGGTCCGGAGAGCAGTACTTC. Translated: CASSVGLGGGSGEQYF.

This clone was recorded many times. Written as DNA, the CDR3 is TGTGCCAGCAGTTTATGGGGGTCCGGGGCCAACGTCCTGACTTTC. This codes for CASSLWGSGANVLTF. The rearrangement joins TRBV28 to TRBJ2-6; D gene unclear. V was pared by 0 bases and J by 4 bases, with 7 bases between. This CDR3 region has 15 residues. CDR1 is MDHEN, CDR2 SYDVKM, per germline. Full variable domain (remainder filled in from reference TRBV28 and TRBJ2-6): DVKVTQSSRYLVKRTGEKVFLECVQDMDHENMFWYRQDPGLGLRLIYFSYDVKMKEKGDIPEGYSVSREKKERFSLILESASTNQTSMYLCASSLWGSGANVLTFGAGSRLTVL.

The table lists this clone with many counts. CDR3: CASSTRGGQAKNIQYF. CDR3 DNA: TGTGCCAGTAGTACCCGAGGGGGCCAAGCCAAAAACATTCAGTACTTC. The rearrangement joins TRBV19 to TRBJ2-4, with TRBD1 matching over 7 bases. This CDR3 is 16 amino acids long. J was trimmed by 0 bases and V by 4 bases; bases with no gene match: 6. Germline V CDR1 and CDR2: LNHDA, SQIVND (reference sequence).

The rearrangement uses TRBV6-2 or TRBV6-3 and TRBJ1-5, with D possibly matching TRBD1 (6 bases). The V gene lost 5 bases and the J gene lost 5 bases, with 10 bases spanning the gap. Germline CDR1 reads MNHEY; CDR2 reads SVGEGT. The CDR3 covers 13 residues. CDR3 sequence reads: CASSPNRDQPQHF. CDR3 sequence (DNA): TGTGCCAGCAGTCCAAACAGGGATCAGCCCCAGCATTTT.

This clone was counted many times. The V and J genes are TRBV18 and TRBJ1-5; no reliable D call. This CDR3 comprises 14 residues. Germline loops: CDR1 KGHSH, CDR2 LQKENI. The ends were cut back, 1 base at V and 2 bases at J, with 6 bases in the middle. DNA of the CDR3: TGTGCCAGCTCACCACAGGGTGGCAATCAGCCCCAGCATTTT. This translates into CASSPQGGNQPQHF.

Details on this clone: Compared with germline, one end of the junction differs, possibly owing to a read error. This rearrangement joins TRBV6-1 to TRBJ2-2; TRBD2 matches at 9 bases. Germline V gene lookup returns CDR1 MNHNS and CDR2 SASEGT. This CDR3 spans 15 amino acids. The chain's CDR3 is CASSEELGSSGELNF. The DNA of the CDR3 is TGTGCCAGCAGTGAGGAGCTGGGGTCTAGCGGGGAGCTCAATTTT.

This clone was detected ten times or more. For the CDR3, the DNA is TGTGCCAGCAGCTTAAGCGGGGCCCCCGCAGATACGCAGTATTTT. Its translation: CASSLSGAPADTQYF. The rearrangement uses TRBV7-3 and TRBJ2-3, with a possible D match to TRBD2 (6 bases). CDR1 is SGHTA and CDR2 is FQGTGA in the germline V gene. Trimming took off 1 base at V and 4 bases at J, with 12 bases between the two ends. The CDR3 totals 15 residues.

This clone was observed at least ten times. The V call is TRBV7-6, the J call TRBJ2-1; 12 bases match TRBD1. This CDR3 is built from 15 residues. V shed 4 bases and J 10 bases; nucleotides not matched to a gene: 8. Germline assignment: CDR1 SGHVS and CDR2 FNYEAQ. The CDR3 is CASSSGTGGSWEQFF. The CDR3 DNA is TGTGCCAGCAGCTCAGGGACAGGGGGCTCTTGGGAGCAGTTCTTC.

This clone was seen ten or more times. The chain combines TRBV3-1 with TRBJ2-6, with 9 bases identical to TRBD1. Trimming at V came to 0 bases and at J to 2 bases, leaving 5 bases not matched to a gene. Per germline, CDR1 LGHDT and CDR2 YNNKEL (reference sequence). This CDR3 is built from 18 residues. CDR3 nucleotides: TGTGCCAGCAGCCAAGACCCAGGGACAGGGACTGGGGCCAACGTCCTGACTTTC. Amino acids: CASSQDPGTGTGANVLTF.

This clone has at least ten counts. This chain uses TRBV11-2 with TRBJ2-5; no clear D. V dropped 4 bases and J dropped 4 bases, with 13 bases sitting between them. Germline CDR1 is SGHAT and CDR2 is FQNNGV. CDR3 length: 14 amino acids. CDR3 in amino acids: CASSSQLDRETQYF. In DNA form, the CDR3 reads TGTGCCAGCAGCTCCCAGTTGGATAGAGAGACCCAGTACTTC.

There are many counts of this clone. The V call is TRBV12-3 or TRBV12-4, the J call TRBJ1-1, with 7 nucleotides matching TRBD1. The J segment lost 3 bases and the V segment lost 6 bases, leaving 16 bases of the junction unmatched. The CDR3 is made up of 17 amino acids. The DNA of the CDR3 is TGTGCCAGCAGAGGAAGGACAGGTTTGATGTCTTACACTGAAGCTTTCTTT. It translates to CASRGRTGLMSYTEAFF.

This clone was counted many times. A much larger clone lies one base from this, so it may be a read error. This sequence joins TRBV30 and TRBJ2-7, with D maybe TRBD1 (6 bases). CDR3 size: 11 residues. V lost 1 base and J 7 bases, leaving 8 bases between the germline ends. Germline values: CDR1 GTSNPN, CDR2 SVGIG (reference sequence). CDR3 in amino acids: CAWSGGREQYF. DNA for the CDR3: TGTGCCTGGAGTGGGGGGCGAGAGCAGTACTTC.

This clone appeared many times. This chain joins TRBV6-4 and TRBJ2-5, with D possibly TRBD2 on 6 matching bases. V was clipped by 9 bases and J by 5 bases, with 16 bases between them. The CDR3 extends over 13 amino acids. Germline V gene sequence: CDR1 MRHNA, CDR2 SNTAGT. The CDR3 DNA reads TGTGCCAGTTCTTTTCAGGAGGGCGAGACCCAGTACTTC. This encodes CASSFQEGETQYF.

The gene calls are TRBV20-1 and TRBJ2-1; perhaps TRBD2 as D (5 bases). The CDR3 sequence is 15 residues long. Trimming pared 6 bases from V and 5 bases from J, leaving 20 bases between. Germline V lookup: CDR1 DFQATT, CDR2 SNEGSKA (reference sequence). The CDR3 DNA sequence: TGCAGTGCCGCACTCTCCGGGATCCGACACAATGAGCAGTTCTTC. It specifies CSAALSGIRHNEQFF.